This TCR beta chain derives from a study of PD-1 blockade in classical Hodgkin lymphoma. In the study overall: Patients were infused with nivolumab 3 mg/kg every 2 weeks.

This clone occurred once. Its antigen is not identified. Whole-study findings and limits: Complete responders entered with baseline diversity on par with newly diagnosed patients, the results showed. Whatever underlies the repertoire differences (possibly disease activity or prior therapy) remains undefined.

Each and every patient relapsed after autologous stem cell transplantation, and patients got differing brentuximab vedotin exposure. The patients, who had relapsed/refractory classical Hodgkin lymphoma, achieved best responses of complete response, partial response or progressive disease. V was pared by 9 bases and J by 9 bases, with 17 bases of the junction left unmatched. CDR3 length: 16 residues. Germline CDR1 reads LNHDA; CDR2 reads SQIVND (reference sequence). Profiling relied on immunoSEQ multiplex PCR, and the TCRdb table lists in-frame clones only, not all of them. The data show tens of thousands of clones, roughly 89% seen once.

Sample: peripheral blood mononuclear cells (PBMCs), taken before the second cycle of nivolumab. The receptor was isolated from a human donor with classical Hodgkin lymphoma. The V gene is TRBV19, the J gene TRBJ2-4; 10 bases fit TRBD2. CDR3 sequence reads: CASSFGSGRSGVIQYF. The DNA of the CDR3 is TGTGCCAGCTCCTTCGGTAGCGGGAGGTCTGGCGTCATTCAGTACTTC.